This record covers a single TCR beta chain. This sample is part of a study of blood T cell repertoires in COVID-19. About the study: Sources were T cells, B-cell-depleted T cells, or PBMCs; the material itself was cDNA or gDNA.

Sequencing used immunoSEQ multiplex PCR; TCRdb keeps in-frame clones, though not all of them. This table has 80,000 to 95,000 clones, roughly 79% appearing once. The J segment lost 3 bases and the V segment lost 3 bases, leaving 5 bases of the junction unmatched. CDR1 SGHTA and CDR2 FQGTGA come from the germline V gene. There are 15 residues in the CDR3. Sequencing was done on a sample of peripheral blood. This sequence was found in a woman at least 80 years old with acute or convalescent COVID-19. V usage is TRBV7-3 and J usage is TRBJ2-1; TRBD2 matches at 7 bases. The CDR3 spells CASSFNRDYYNEQFF. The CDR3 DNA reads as TGTGCCAGCAGCTTCAACCGGGACTACTACAATGAGCAGTTCTTC.